The 31 T cell receptor beta chains listed next were all sequenced from one sample in a study of shared clonotypes between healthy human individuals. Profiling relied on immunoSEQ multiplex PCR, and the TCRdb table lists in-frame clones only, not all of them. The data hold approximately 500,000 clones, with about 78% observed a single time. Sequencing was carried out using PBMCs. Receptors were obtained from a woman aged 40 to 50 in good health. Some clones in this sample may be carry-over from other donors' samples.

The gene calls are TRBV5-1 and TRBJ2-1; 10 positions match TRBD2. The ends lost 6 bases at V and 8 bases at J; junction bases unmatched: 17. Germline CDR1 SGHRS, CDR2 YFSETQ. The CDR3 has 17 residues. Here the CDR3 DNA reads TGCGCCAGCACCCCAACCACTTTAGCGGGAGGTAAGGATGAGCAGTTCTTC. This translates into CASTPTTLAGGKDEQFF.

Remarks on this clone: At one end the junction does not follow the germline gene, possibly because of a read error. The rearrangement uses TRBV2 and TRBJ2-7; maybe TRBD2 (5 bases). CDR3 length: 11 residues. Germline V lookup: CDR1 SNHLY, CDR2 FYNNEI. The CDR3 bases are TGTGCCAGCAGTACGACCGGGCAGGAGGACTTC. Protein: CASSTTGQEDF.

Details on this clone: Other DNA variants within this sample encode the same CDR3. The chain has TRBV6-1 and TRBJ2-1; D is ambiguous. The CDR3 length is 15 residues. V lost 2 bases to trimming and J lost 0 bases, with 8 bases between them. CDR1 and CDR2 from the germline V gene are MNHNS and SASEGT. DNA for the CDR3: TGTGCCAGCAGTGAATCGGGCAGCTCCTACAATGAGCAGTTCTTC. It is translated as CASSESGSSYNEQFF.

The chain carries TRBV6-5 and TRBJ2-5; D might be TRBD1 (5 bases). Germline V gene data show CDR1 as MNHEY and CDR2 as SVGAGI. Trimming left V 5 bases short and J 4 bases short, with 11 bases between. This CDR3 region has 13 residues. CDR3 region: CASSGALGETQYF. CDR3 in DNA: TGTGCCAGCAGTGGGGCTCTGGGAGAGACCCAGTACTTC.

J is TRBJ1-3 and V is TRBV15; 7 bases map to TRBD1. There are 17 residues in the CDR3. From germline, CDR1 is LNHNV and CDR2 YYDKDF (reference sequence). V lost 1 base and J lost 1; bases outside the gene matches: 7. CDR3 loop: CATSRGDRFNSGNTIYF. Here the CDR3 DNA reads TGTGCCACCAGCAGAGGGGACAGATTTAATTCTGGAAACACCATATATTTT. The full variable domain, its missing parts supplied by reference TRBV15 and TRBJ1-3, is DAMVIQNPRYQVTQFGKPVTLSCSQTLNHNVMYWYQQKSSQAPKLLFHYYDKDFNNEADTPDNFQSRRPNTSFCFLDIRSPGLGDTAMYLCATSRGDRFNSGNTIYFGEGSWLTVV.

The chain is built from TRBV9 and TRBJ2-7; 7 bases agree with TRBD2. The V gene end was trimmed by 0 bases and the J gene end by 2 bases; junction bases not matched to a gene: 8. This CDR3 region has 16 residues. Germline V gene sequence: CDR1 SGDLS, CDR2 YYNGEE. The CDR3 loop reads CASSVGGGLSTYEQYF. CDR3 DNA sequence: TGTGCCAGCAGCGTAGGGGGGGGACTATCCACCTACGAGCAGTACTTC.

The V call is TRBV6-4, the J call TRBJ1-5, with TRBD1 matching 7 bases. V lost 8 bases to trimming and J lost 0 bases; unmatched junction nucleotides: 13. CDR1 and CDR2 from the germline V gene are MRHNA and SNTAGT. CDR3 length: 17 residues. CDR3 sequence: CASGGAAGGYSNQPQHF. The DNA for the CDR3 is TGTGCCAGCGGAGGCGCGGCAGGGGGGTATAGCAATCAGCCCCAGCATTTT.

In the case of this clone: This likely traces to a read error, being one base from a far larger clone. The chain joins TRBV7-8 to TRBJ2-5; a possible D gene is TRBD1 (5 bases). Germline CDR1 reads SGHVS; CDR2 reads FQNEAQ. This CDR3 region has 14 residues. DNA of the CDR3: TGTGTCAGCAGCGAACAGGATTACCAAGAGACCCAGTACTTC. Its protein product is CVSSEQDYQETQYF.

DNA of the CDR3: TGCGCCAGCAGCCCTGCTTCCTACGAGCAGTACTTC. Protein: CASSPASYEQYF. V and J are TRBV5-1 and TRBJ2-7; the D is unclear. V was cut by 4 bases and J by 1 base, with 6 bases left in between. Germline V gives CDR1 SGHRS, CDR2 YFSETQ. The CDR3 has 12 residues.

The chain links TRBV2 to TRBJ2-6; D might be TRBD2 (6 bases). The germline gives CDR1 SNHLY, CDR2 FYNNEI. V lost 3 bases and J lost 4, with 10 bases in between. The CDR3 has 15 amino acids. This chain's CDR3 is CASSEEGNGANVLTF. CDR3 nucleotide sequence: TGTGCCAGCAGTGAGGAGGGGAACGGGGCCAACGTCCTGACTTTC.

The rearrangement links TRBV30 to TRBJ1-3; TRBD1 is a possible D gene (6 bases). The DNA end is more similar to TRBJ2-2, so the J call may be wrong. Germline V gives CDR1 GTSNPN, CDR2 SVGIG (reference sequence). The CDR3 spans 15 residues. The CDR3 reads CAWSRQGSNTGELFF. CDR3 DNA: TGTGCCTGGAGCAGGCAGGGGTCGAACACCGGGGAGCTGTTTTTT.

The J gene is TRBJ2-3, the V gene TRBV15, with 8 bases matching TRBD2. CDR1 and CDR2 (germline): LNHNV, YYDKDF (reference sequence). The CDR3 has 16 residues. The J segment lost 1 base and the V segment lost 1 base, leaving 4 bases of the junction unmatched. CDR3 protein: CATSRVSGIGTDTQYF. The CDR3, as DNA: TGTGCCACCAGCAGAGTTAGCGGGATCGGCACAGATACGCAGTATTTT. Combining the CDR3 with reference TRBV15 and TRBJ2-3 gives the whole variable domain DAMVIQNPRYQVTQFGKPVTLSCSQTLNHNVMYWYQQKSSQAPKLLFHYYDKDFNNEADTPDNFQSRRPNTSFCFLDIRSPGLGDTAMYLCATSRVSGIGTDTQYFGPGTRLTVL.

About this clone: Other DNA variants within this sample encode the same CDR3. The chain carries TRBV9 and TRBJ1-2; D unclear. Germline V lookup: CDR1 SGDLS, CDR2 YYNGEE. V lost 0 bases to trimming and J lost 2 bases, with 8 bases between them. This CDR3 is 14 amino acids long. The CDR3 nucleotides are TGTGCCAGCAGCGTAGCTCCAGCGAACTATGGCTACACCTTC. Its protein product is CASSVAPANYGYTF.

The J gene is TRBJ2-2, the V gene TRBV28, with TRBD1 as a possible D gene (6 bases). The CDR3 runs 13 residues. Looked up from germline, CDR1 is MDHEN and CDR2 is SYDVKM. V gave up 7 bases and J gave up 7 bases, with 13 bases separating them. This CDR3 reads CASKLQGYGELFF. Written as DNA, the CDR3 is TGTGCCAGCAAACTACAGGGTTACGGGGAGCTGTTTTTT.

This sequence joins TRBV28 and TRBJ2-1, with TRBD1 matching over 9 bases. Germline-derived CDR1 and CDR2 are MDHEN and SYDVKM. J gave up 8 bases and V 5 bases, and 10 bases lay outside the gene matches. This CDR3 contains 15 residues. The CDR3 region is CASSPTTGGLDEQFF. As DNA, the CDR3 is TGTGCCAGCAGTCCAACGACAGGGGGACTGGATGAGCAGTTCTTC.

CDR3 region: CASSKVLLAGYTF. The CDR3 DNA follows: TGTGCCAGCAGCAAGGTATTGTTGGCTGGCTACACCTTC. V and J are TRBV13 and TRBJ1-2; D not resolved. V gave up 5 bases and J gave up 7 bases, with 14 bases separating them. CDR1 and CDR2 from the germline V gene are PRHDT and FYEKMQ (reference sequence). The CDR3 covers 13 residues.

This clone was detected only a few times. Here the CDR3 reads CASSVPLAASTDTQYF. In DNA form, the CDR3 reads TGTGCCAGCAGCGTACCTCTAGCGGCGAGCACAGATACGCAGTATTTT. The chain links TRBV9 to TRBJ2-3; 7 bases are a match to TRBD2. Germline trimming cut 1 base from V and 0 bases from J; bases unmatched to any gene: 5. CDR1 is SGDLS and CDR2 is YYNGEE in the germline V gene. The CDR3 is 16 amino acids.

The chain uses TRBV10-3 and TRBJ1-6, with 7 nucleotides matching TRBD1. The CDR3 is 16 residues long. The germline V gene encodes CDR1 ENHRY and CDR2 SYGVKD. V lost 0 bases to trimming and J lost 10 bases; unmatched junction nucleotides: 9. The chain's CDR3 is CAISESIGGGDSPLHF. The CDR3 nucleotides are TGTGCCATCAGTGAGTCGATCGGAGGGGGCGACTCACCCCTCCACTTT.

The genes are TRBV7-8 and TRBJ2-1, with 7 positions matching TRBD1. The CDR3 has 20 residues. J was trimmed by 2 bases and V by 5 bases; bases with no gene match: 21. Germline V lookup: CDR1 SGHVS, CDR2 FQNEAQ. The CDR3 coding sequence is TGTGCCAGCAGCCAAAACCCCGGGACAGCCACTCCTGCAGCCTACAATGAGCAGTTCTTC. Residues: CASSQNPGTATPAAYNEQFF.

The rearrangement links TRBV6-5 to TRBJ2-5; D is perhaps TRBD2 (7 bases). This CDR3 is 14 amino acids long. V shed 5 bases and J shed 4 bases, with 14 bases lying between them. Germline values: CDR1 MNHEY, CDR2 SVGAGI. The CDR3 is CASSRGEGTETQYF. In DNA form, the CDR3 reads TGTGCCAGCAGTAGGGGGGAGGGCACAGAGACCCAGTACTTC.

The chain's CDR3 is CASSQEFGLYNEQFF. The CDR3 DNA reads TGTGCCAGCAGCCAAGAATTTGGACTGTACAATGAGCAGTTCTTC. V and J are TRBV14 and TRBJ2-1; possible D gene TRBD2, 5 bases. V lost 0 bases and J 4 bases, leaving 10 bases between the germline ends. The CDR3 contains 15 residues. Germline V gives CDR1 SGHDN, CDR2 FVKESK.

The chain combines TRBV4-1 with TRBJ1-2; D gene uncertain. The CDR3 sequence is 14 residues long. Looked up from germline, CDR1 is MGHRA and CDR2 is YSYEKL. V lost 4 bases and J 8 bases, leaving 17 bases between the germline ends. CDR3 nucleotide sequence: TGCGCCAGCAGCCCCCAAGGATTCGAGTGGGGCTACACCTTC. The encoded protein is CASSPQGFEWGYTF.

This sequence joins TRBV10-3 and TRBJ2-5; the D gene is possibly TRBD1 (5 bases). Germline V gene data show CDR1 as ENHRY and CDR2 as SYGVKD. The V gene lost 2 bases and the J gene lost 5 bases, with 18 bases spanning the gap. The CDR3 has 16 amino acids. This chain's CDR3 is CAISEQGPTTPETQYF. DNA of the CDR3: TGTGCCATCAGTGAGCAGGGTCCAACGACCCCGGAGACCCAGTACTTC.

In regard to this clone: A far larger clone is only one base removed, so a read error is likely. The rearrangement links TRBV11-2 to TRBJ2-7, with 9 bases fitting TRBD1. CDR1 and CDR2 (germline): SGHAT, FQNNGV. The CDR3 runs to 14 residues. The CDR3 loop is CASSLRTGDGEQHF. Written as DNA, the CDR3 is TGTGCCAGCAGCCTCAGGACAGGGGACGGCGAGCAGCACTTC.

This chain uses TRBV27 with TRBJ2-1, with 10 bases aligning to TRBD2. This CDR3 has 15 amino acids. The trim removed 5 bases at V and 0 bases at J, leaving 1 base unmatched. In germline, CDR1 is MNHEY, CDR2 SMNVEV (reference sequence). CDR3 amino acids: CASSRLAGSYNEQFF. In DNA, the CDR3 is TGTGCCAGCAGTAGACTAGCGGGCTCCTACAATGAGCAGTTCTTC.

The CDR3 DNA sequence: TGTGCCAGCAGTGAAATCCGGACAGACACCGGGGAGCTGTTTTTT. This translates into CASSEIRTDTGELFF. The V call is TRBV2, the J call TRBJ2-2; D is possibly TRBD1 (6 bases). Germline loops: CDR1 SNHLY, CDR2 FYNNEI. This CDR3 has 15 residues. The ends were cut back, 2 bases at V and 3 bases at J, with 10 bases in the middle.

In nucleotides, the CDR3 is TGTGCCAGTAGTCCCACGAGCGGGAGCGCAGATACGCAGTATTTT. Translated: CASSPTSGSADTQYF. The V and J genes are TRBV19 and TRBJ2-3, with 8 bases aligning to TRBD2. V gave up 5 bases and J gave up 4 bases; unmatched junction bases: 8. Germline values: CDR1 LNHDA, CDR2 SQIVND (reference sequence). The CDR3 has 15 amino acids.

The gene calls are TRBV5-1 and TRBJ2-7, with D possibly matching TRBD2 (6 bases). The CDR3 loop spans 13 amino acids. Per the germline V gene, CDR1 is SGHRS and CDR2 is YFSETQ. Trimming pared 6 bases from V and 0 bases from J, leaving 10 bases between. CDR3 DNA sequence: TGCGCCAGCACCCCGGGAGACTCCTACGAGCAGTACTTC. This codes for CASTPGDSYEQYF.

The V call is TRBV7-2, the J call TRBJ1-4; no definite D call. This CDR3 has 15 residues. Trimming took 3 bases from V and 6 from J, leaving 14 bases between them. CDR1 and CDR2 from the germline V gene are SGHTA and FQGNSA. Here the CDR3 reads CASSFGPPDYEKLFF. CDR3 DNA sequence: TGTGCCAGCAGCTTCGGGCCCCCTGATTATGAAAAACTGTTTTTT.

The chain recombines TRBV25-1 with TRBJ2-5, with a tentative D call TRBD2 (5 bases). TRBJ2-7 matches the DNA end more closely, so the J call is doubtful. The CDR3 is made up of 13 amino acids. Germline CDR1 MGHDK, CDR2 SYGVNS. The CDR3 sequence is CASSPGDSYEQYF. The CDR3 coding sequence is TGTGCCAGCAGCCCCGGGGATTCCTACGAGCAGTACTTC.

The chain links TRBV19 to TRBJ2-2; D uncertain. This CDR3 has 14 residues. CDR1 LNHDA and CDR2 SQIVND come from the germline V gene (reference sequence). V was trimmed by 6 bases and J by 3 bases, leaving 11 bases between them. CDR3 in DNA: TGTGCCAGTAGCAGGCAGGTCGACACCGGGGAGCTGTTTTTT. It yields the protein CASSRQVDTGELFF.